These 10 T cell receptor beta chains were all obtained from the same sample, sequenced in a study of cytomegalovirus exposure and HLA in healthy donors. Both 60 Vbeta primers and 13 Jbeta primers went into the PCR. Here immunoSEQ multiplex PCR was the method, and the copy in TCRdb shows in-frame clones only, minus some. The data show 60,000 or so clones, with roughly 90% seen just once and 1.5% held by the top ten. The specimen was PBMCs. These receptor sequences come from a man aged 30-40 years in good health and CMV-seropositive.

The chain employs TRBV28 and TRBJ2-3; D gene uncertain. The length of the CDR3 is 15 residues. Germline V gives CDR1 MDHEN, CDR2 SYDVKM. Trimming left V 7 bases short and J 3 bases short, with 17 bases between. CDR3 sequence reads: CASTNRRGATDTQYF. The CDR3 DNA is TGTGCCAGCACTAATAGGAGAGGTGCGACAGATACGCAGTATTTT.

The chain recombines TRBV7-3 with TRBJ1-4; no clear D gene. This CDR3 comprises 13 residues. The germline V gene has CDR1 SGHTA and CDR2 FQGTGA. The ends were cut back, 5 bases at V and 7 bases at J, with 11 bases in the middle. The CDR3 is CASSRLGGEKLFF. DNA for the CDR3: TGTGCCAGCAGCCGCCTCGGAGGTGAAAAACTGTTTTTT.

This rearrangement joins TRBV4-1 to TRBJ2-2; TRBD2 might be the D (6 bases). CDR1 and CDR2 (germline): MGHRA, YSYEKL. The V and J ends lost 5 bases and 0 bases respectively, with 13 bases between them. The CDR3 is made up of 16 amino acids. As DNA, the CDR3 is TGCGCCAGCAGCTTGGCGCCTAGCGCGAACACCGGGGAGCTGTTTTTT. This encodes CASSLAPSANTGELFF.

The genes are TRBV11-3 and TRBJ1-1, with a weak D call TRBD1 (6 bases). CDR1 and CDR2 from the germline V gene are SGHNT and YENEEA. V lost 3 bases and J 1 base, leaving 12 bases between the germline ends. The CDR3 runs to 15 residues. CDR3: CASSLQGRRNTEAFF. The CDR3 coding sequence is TGTGCCAGCAGCTTGCAGGGGCGCAGGAACACTGAAGCTTTCTTT. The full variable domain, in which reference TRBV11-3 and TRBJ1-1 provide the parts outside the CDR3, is EAGVVQSPRYKIIEKKQPVAFWCNPISGHNTLYWYLQNLGQGPELLIRYENEEAVDDSQLPKDRFSAERLKGVDSTLKIQPAELGDSAVYLCASSLQGRRNTEAFFGQGTRLTVV.

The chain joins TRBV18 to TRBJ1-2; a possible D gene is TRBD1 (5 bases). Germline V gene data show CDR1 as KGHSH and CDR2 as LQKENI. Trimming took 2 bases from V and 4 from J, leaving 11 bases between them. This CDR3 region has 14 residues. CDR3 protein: CASSPSGDTYGYTF. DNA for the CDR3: TGTGCCAGCTCACCATCGGGGGATACCTATGGCTACACCTTC. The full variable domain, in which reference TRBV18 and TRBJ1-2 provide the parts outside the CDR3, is NAGVMQNPRHLVRRRGQEARLRCSPMKGHSHVYWYRQLPEEGLKFMVYLQKENIIDESGMPKERFSAEFPKEGPSILRIQQVVRGDSAAYFCASSPSGDTYGYTFGSGTRLTVV.

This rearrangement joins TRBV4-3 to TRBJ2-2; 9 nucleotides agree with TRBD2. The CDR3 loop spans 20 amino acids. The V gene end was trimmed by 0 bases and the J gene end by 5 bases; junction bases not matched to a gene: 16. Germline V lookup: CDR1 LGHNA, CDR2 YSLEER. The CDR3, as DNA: TGCGCCAGCAGCCAAGAGTACAGTAGCGGGAGATATTTGAGGACCGGGGAGCTGTTTTTT. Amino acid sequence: CASSQEYSSGRYLRTGELFF.

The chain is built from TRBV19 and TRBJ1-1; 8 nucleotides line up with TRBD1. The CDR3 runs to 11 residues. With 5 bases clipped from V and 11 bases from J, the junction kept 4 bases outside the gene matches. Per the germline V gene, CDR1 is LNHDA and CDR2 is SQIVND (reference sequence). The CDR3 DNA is TGTGCCAGTAGTGTGACAGGGGACGCTTTCTTT. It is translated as CASSVTGDAFF.

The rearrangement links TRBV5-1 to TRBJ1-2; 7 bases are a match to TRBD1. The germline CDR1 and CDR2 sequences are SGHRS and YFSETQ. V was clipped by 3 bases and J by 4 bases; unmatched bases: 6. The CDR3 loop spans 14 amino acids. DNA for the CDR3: TGCGCCAGCAGCTCCCAGGGGGAGCTCTATGGCTACACCTTC. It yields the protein CASSSQGELYGYTF. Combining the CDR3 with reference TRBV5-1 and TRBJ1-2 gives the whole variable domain KAGVTQTPRYLIKTRGQQVTLSCSPISGHRSVSWYQQTPGQGLQFLFEYFSETQRNKGNFPGRFSGRQFSNSRSEMNVSTLELGDSALYLCASSSQGELYGYTFGSGTRLTVV.

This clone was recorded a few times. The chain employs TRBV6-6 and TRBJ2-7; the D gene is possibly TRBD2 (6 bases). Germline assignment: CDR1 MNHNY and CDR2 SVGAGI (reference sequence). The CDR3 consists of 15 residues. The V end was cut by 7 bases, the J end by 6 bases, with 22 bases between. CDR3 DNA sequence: TGTGCCAGCACCCTCTATGAGGGAGGACCTACCGAGCAGTACTTC. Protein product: CASTLYEGGPTEQYF.

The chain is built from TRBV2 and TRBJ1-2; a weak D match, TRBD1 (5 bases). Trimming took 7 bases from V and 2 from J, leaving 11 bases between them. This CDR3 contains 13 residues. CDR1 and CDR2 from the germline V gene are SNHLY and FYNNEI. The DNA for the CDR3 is TGTGCCAGCAACCAACAGGTGAACTATGGCTACACCTTC. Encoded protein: CASNQQVNYGYTF.